The 10 T cell receptor beta chains given below trace back to one sample, sequenced in a study of PD-1 blockade in classical Hodgkin lymphoma. Only in-frame clones appear in the TCRdb table, and some are missing; sequencing was by immunoSEQ multiplex PCR. The sample lists 90,000 to 120,000 clones; approximately 90% were seen once. Brentuximab vedotin exposure varied, and every patient relapsed after autologous stem cell transplantation. Sequencing used peripheral blood mononuclear cells (PBMCs), obtained before the second cycle of nivolumab. Every receptor here comes from a human donor with classical Hodgkin lymphoma.

V and J are TRBV30 and TRBJ2-2; D is uncertain. V was shortened by 3 bases and J by 7 bases, with 9 bases between the two germline ends. Germline loops: CDR1 GTSNPN, CDR2 SVGIG (reference sequence). This CDR3 is built from 12 residues. Here the CDR3 reads CAWSPMNGELFF. The CDR3 DNA sequence: TGTGCCTGGAGCCCAATGAACGGGGAGCTGTTTTTT.

This clone appeared a single time. This chain uses TRBV28 with TRBJ1-3; 9 bases map to TRBD1. Germline V gene lookup returns CDR1 MDHEN and CDR2 SYDVKM. The trim removed 2 bases at V and 4 bases at J, leaving 9 bases unmatched. The CDR3 loop spans 17 amino acids. The CDR3 DNA reads as TGTGCCAGCAGTTTAAAGGGTGTGGGGACAGGGGGAAACACCATATATTTT. As protein: CASSLKGVGTGGNTIYF.

J is TRBJ2-3 and V is TRBV7-9; TRBD2 might be the D (5 bases). Looked up from germline, CDR1 is SEHNR and CDR2 is FQNEAQ (reference sequence). This CDR3 has 16 residues. Trimming shortened V by 4 bases and J by 1 base, and 15 bases separated the two germline ends. Here the CDR3 reads CASSSIRRAGTDTQYF. The CDR3 bases are TGTGCCAGCAGCTCAATCAGGCGGGCGGGCACAGATACGCAGTATTTT.

V usage is TRBV7-2 and J usage is TRBJ1-3; D is possibly TRBD1 (5 bases). Germline CDR1 is SGHTA and CDR2 is FQGNSA. Between the trimmed V and J ends, which lost 0 bases and 2 bases, there was a span of 5 bases. The CDR3 runs to 14 residues. This chain's CDR3 is CASSLAGAGNTIYF. CDR3 nucleotides: TGTGCCAGCAGCTTAGCAGGGGCTGGAAACACCATATATTTT. Using reference TRBV7-2 and TRBJ1-3 for the parts outside the CDR3, the full variable domain is GAGVSQSPSNKVTEKGKDVELRCDPISGHTALYWYRQSLGQGLEFLIYFQGNSAPDKSGLPSDRFSAERTGGSVSTLTIQRTQQEDSAVYLCASSLAGAGNTIYFGEGSWLTVV.

The J gene is TRBJ2-5, the V gene TRBV19, with TRBD1 identical over 7 bases. Germline V gene data show CDR1 as LNHDA and CDR2 as SQIVND (reference sequence). The CDR3 spans 13 residues. Losses at the gene ends were 9 bases for V and 4 bases for J; bases not matched to a gene: 8. Here the CDR3 reads CARPDRIRETQYF. The DNA of the CDR3 is TGTGCCAGACCGGACAGGATTAGAGAGACCCAGTACTTC.

The chain employs TRBV2 and TRBJ2-7; maybe TRBD1 (6 bases). The CDR3 is 13 amino acids. CDR1 and CDR2 from the germline V gene are SNHLY and FYNNEI. V was cut by 4 bases and J by 4 bases, with 11 bases left in between. Here the CDR3 reads CASSAGVLYEQYF. In nucleotides, the CDR3 is TGTGCCAGCAGTGCAGGGGTTCTGTACGAGCAGTACTTC.

This clone was seen a handful of times. The rearrangement joins TRBV27 to TRBJ2-1; D gene ambiguous. V was shortened by 5 bases and J by 9 bases, with 14 bases between the two germline ends. The CDR3 length is 13 residues. The germline V gene encodes CDR1 MNHEY and CDR2 SMNVEV (reference sequence). The CDR3 sequence: CASSGSYQAEQFF. In DNA form, the CDR3 reads TGTGCCAGCAGTGGAAGTTATCAGGCTGAGCAGTTCTTC.

V and J are TRBV7-2 and TRBJ1-1, with 8 bases fitting TRBD1. Trimming cost V 1 base and J 5 bases; bases outside gene matches: 6. The CDR3 length is 15 residues. CDR1 is SGHTA and CDR2 is FQGNSA in the germline V gene. The CDR3 coding sequence is TGTGCCAGCAGCTTAGGGTCCAGGGGGCAGACTGAAGCTTTCTTT. Encoded protein: CASSLGSRGQTEAFF.

The chain recombines TRBV6-5 with TRBJ2-7, with 7 bases aligning to TRBD1. The CDR3 has 14 residues. V lost 5 bases to trimming and J lost 1 base; unmatched junction nucleotides: 5. Germline CDR1 and CDR2: MNHEY and SVGAGI. CDR3: CASSPGQVSYEQYF. The CDR3, as DNA: TGTGCCAGCAGTCCCGGACAGGTTTCCTACGAGCAGTACTTC.

The chain recombines TRBV29-1 with TRBJ1-1, with D perhaps matching TRBD1 (5 bases). The germline CDR1 and CDR2 sequences are SQVTM and ANQGSEA. The CDR3 totals 17 residues. Trimming cost V 5 bases and J 0 bases, with 22 bases left between them. CDR3: CSVLRLDRGGVNTEAFF. Here the CDR3 DNA reads TGCAGCGTTCTCCGTTTGGATCGGGGCGGGGTGAACACTGAAGCTTTCTTT.